This T cell receptor beta chain was identified in a study of PD-L1 blockade in urothelial cancer. Study at large: Bladder-origin urothelial cancer in males described about 85% of the 29 patients.

Only in-frame clones appear in the TCRdb table, and some are missing; sequencing was by immunoSEQ multiplex PCR. The table has roughly 130,000 clones, about four fifths seen once. This CDR3 contains 16 residues. V was pared by 0 bases and J by 2 bases, with 15 bases between. CDR1 and CDR2 from the germline V gene are SGHNT and YYREEE (reference sequence). Time point here: pretreatment peripheral blood. The cohort comprised individuals with locally advanced or metastatic urothelial carcinoma. The TCR was taken from a man between 45 and 60 years old with urothelial cancer. The sequenced sample was PBMCs, obtained around atezolizumab (anti-PD-L1) treatment. The rearrangement joins TRBV5-4 to TRBJ2-7; D is perhaps TRBD2 (6 bases). The CDR3 bases are TGTGCCAGCAGCTTGGCCGGGGGTCTCGGGGCCTACGAGCAGTACTTC. Residues: CASSLAGGLGAYEQYF.